This T cell receptor (beta chain) was obtained from a study of T cell repertoires in cytomegalovirus infection. Study summary: Use of recently identified HLA-C-restricted and well-studied HLA-B-restricted CMV epitopes was part of the study. Through public TCR beta signatures, both CMV infection and matching HLA type were indicated. Study observations and caveats: Adding up the frequency of public TCR beta families identified people who carried CMV plus the relevant HLA. Ex vivo, HLA-C-restricted CMV-specific TCR beta clonotypes prevailed over the rest of the response.

Concerning this clonotype itself: What it binds is unknown.

The CDR3 totals 20 residues. V lost 5 bases, J lost 5 bases, and 23 bases stayed unmatched. Germline loops: CDR1 SEHNR, CDR2 FQNEAQ (reference sequence). TCRdb fed the reads into MiXCR, producing one record per CDR3 protein. Here the sample spans roughly 500,000 distinct CDR3 sequences, around a third being singletons. The specimen was cultured PBMCs, collected from culture after CMV antigen stimulation. V usage is TRBV7-9 and J usage is TRBJ2-1; 8 bases agree with TRBD2. This receptor was taken from a human donor in good health (CMV status not recorded). Some clones in this sample may be carry-over from other donors' samples. This chain's CDR3 is CASSRASPGGKRDFNNEQFF. CDR3 DNA sequence: TGTGCCAGCAGCAGGGCTTCCCCGGGGGGGAAGCGGGACTTCAACAATGAGCAGTTCTTC.